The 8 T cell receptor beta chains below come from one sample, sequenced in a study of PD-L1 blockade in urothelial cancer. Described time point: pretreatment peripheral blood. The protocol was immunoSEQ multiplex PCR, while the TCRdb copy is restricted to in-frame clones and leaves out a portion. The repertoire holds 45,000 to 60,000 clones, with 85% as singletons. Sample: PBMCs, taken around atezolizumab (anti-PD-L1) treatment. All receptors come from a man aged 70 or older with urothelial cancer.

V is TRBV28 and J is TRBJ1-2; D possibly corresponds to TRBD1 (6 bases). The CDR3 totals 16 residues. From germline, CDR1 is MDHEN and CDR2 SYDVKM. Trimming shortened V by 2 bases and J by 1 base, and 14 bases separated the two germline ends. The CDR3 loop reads CASSLMGEGDNYGYTF. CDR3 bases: TGTGCCAGCAGTTTAATGGGAGAGGGGGATAACTATGGCTACACCTTC.

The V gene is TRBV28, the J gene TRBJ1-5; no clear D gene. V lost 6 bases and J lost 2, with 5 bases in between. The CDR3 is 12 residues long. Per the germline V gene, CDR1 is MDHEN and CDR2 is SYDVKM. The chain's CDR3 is CASSPGNQPQHF. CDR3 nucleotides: TGTGCCAGCAGCCCCGGCAATCAGCCCCAGCATTTT.

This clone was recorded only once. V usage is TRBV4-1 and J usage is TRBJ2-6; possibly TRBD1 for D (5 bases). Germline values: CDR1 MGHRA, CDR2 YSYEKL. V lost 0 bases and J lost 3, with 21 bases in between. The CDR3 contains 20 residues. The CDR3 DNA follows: TGCGCCAGCAGCCAAGATAGGATTGTAGGGGTGGGTGGTGGGGCCAACGTCCTGACTTTC. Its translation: CASSQDRIVGVGGGANVLTF.

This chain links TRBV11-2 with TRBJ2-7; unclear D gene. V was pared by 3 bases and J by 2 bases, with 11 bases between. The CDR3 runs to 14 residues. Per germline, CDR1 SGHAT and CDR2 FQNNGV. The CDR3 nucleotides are TGTGCCAGCAGCTTGAACAGAGAACCCTACGAGCAGTACTTC. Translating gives CASSLNREPYEQYF. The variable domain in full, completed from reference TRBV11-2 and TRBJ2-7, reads EAGVAQSPRYKIIEKRQSVAFWCNPISGHATLYWYQQILGQGPKLLIQFQNNGVVDDSQLPKDRFSAERLKGVDSTLKIQPAKLEDSAVYLCASSLNREPYEQYFGPGTRLTVT.

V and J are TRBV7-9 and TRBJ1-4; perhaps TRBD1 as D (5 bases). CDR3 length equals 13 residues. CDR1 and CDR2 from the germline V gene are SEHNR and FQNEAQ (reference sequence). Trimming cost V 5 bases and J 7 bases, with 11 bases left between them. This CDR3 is CASSASGGEKLFF. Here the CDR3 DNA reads TGTGCCAGCAGCGCCAGCGGGGGTGAAAAACTGTTTTTT.

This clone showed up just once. CDR3 loop: CASSLSRGNEQFF. CDR3 in DNA: TGTGCCAGCAGCTTAAGTCGAGGGAATGAGCAGTTCTTC. The chain links TRBV7-3 to TRBJ2-1, with D maybe TRBD2 (5 bases). V gave up 1 base and J gave up 7 bases, with 8 bases separating them. Germline CDR1 reads SGHTA; CDR2 reads FQGTGA. The CDR3 is 13 amino acids.

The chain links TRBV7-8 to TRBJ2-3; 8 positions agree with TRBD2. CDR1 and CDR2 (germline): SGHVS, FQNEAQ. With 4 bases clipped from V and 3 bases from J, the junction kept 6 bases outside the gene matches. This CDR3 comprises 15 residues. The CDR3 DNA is TGTGCCAGCAGCTCCAGACTAGCGAGTACAGATACGCAGTATTTT. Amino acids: CASSSRLASTDTQYF.

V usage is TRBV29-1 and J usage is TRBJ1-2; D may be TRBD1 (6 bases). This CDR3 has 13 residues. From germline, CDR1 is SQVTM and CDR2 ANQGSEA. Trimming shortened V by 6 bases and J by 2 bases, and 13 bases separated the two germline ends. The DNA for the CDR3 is TGCAGCGTATCCAGACAGGACAACTATGGCTACACCTTC. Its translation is CSVSRQDNYGYTF.